The 18 T cell receptor beta chains listed next were all sequenced from one sample in a study of T cell responses to AZD1222 COVID-19 vaccine. The table came from immunoSEQ multiplex PCR; TCRdb's copy has only in-frame clones and leaves some out. The data hold 130,000 to 150,000 clones, with roughly nine tenths observed a single time. This specimen consisted of peripheral blood, obtained 28 days after the second AZD1222 dose. These receptors all come from an adult who received the AZD1222 COVID-19 vaccine.

This chain connects TRBV5-8 to TRBJ1-3; D gene uncertain. V was cut by 1 base and J by 0 bases, with 2 bases left in between. The CDR3 contains 13 residues. Germline CDR1 is SGHTS and CDR2 is YDEGEE. The DNA for the CDR3 is TGTGCCAGCAGCTTGATCTCTGGAAACACCATATATTTT. Amino acids: CASSLISGNTIYF. The complete variable domain, with remaining parts taken from reference TRBV5-8 and TRBJ1-3, reads EAGVTQSPTHLIKTRGQQATLRCSPISGHTSVYWYQQALGLGLQFLLWYDEGEERNRGNFPPRFSGRQFPNYSSELNVNALELEDSALYLCASSLISGNTIYFGEGSWLTVV.

J is TRBJ1-1 and V is TRBV14; D ambiguous. The V gene's germline CDR1 is SGHDN and CDR2 FVKESK. CDR3 length equals 13 residues. Trimming pared 4 bases from V and 1 base from J, leaving 7 bases between. The DNA for the CDR3 is TGTGCCAGCAGCCTCCAACCGAACACTGAAGCTTTCTTT. It encodes CASSLQPNTEAFF.

The rearrangement uses TRBV6-7 and TRBJ1-5; D not certain. TRBV6-7 is filed as an ORF, its function uncertain. The CDR3 sequence is 13 residues long. V lost 10 bases and J 9 bases, leaving 19 bases between the germline ends. The CDR3 DNA reads TGTGCCATCCCGCACCCCTATCAATGGCCCCAGCATTTT. Translating gives CAIPHPYQWPQHF.

In nucleotides, the CDR3 is TGTGCCAGTAGTACCGCGATGGAGTACACCATATATTTT. This gives the protein CASSTAMEYTIYF. V gene TRBV19 combines with J gene TRBJ1-3; unclear D gene. Germline CDR1 reads LNHDA; CDR2 reads SQIVND (reference sequence). V shed 4 bases and J shed 8 bases, with 12 bases lying between them. The CDR3 totals 13 residues.

This sequence joins TRBV20-1 and TRBJ2-5, with D unclear. Germline CDR1 and CDR2: DFQATT and SNEGSKA (reference sequence). V dropped 5 bases and J dropped 1 base, with 5 bases sitting between them. This CDR3 comprises 11 residues. The CDR3 region has the DNA TGCAGTGCTCACACCCAAGAGACCCAGTACTTC. Encoded protein: CSAHTQETQYF.

This rearrangement joins TRBV6-5 to TRBJ1-6; 9 bases are a match to TRBD1. The CDR3 sequence is 14 residues long. V was pared by 6 bases and J by 9 bases, with 6 bases of the junction left unmatched. In germline, CDR1 is MNHEY, CDR2 SVGAGI. The CDR3: CASRLQGAGSPLHF. The CDR3 DNA reads as TGTGCCAGCAGACTACAGGGGGCGGGTTCACCCCTCCACTTT.

The gene calls are TRBV6-2 or TRBV6-3 and TRBJ2-2; 11 bases are shared with TRBD2. CDR1 is MNHEY and CDR2 is SVGEGT in the germline V gene. V lost 2 bases, J lost 4 bases, and 0 bases stayed unmatched. The CDR3 is made up of 15 amino acids. The CDR3 region is CASSYGLAGTGELFF. DNA for the CDR3: TGTGCCAGCAGTTACGGACTAGCGGGCACCGGGGAGCTGTTTTTT.

The V call is TRBV28, the J call TRBJ2-2; possibly TRBD1 or TRBD2 for D (5 bases each). The CDR3 runs 15 residues. V shed 7 bases and J shed 6 bases, with 18 bases lying between them. Germline V gene data show CDR1 as MDHEN and CDR2 as SYDVKM. CDR3 residues: CASTWDLWPPGELFF. CDR3 nucleotides: TGTGCCAGCACCTGGGACCTCTGGCCTCCCGGGGAGCTGTTTTTT.

The V gene is TRBV11-2, the J gene TRBJ2-2; 9 nucleotides match TRBD1. Germline loops: CDR1 SGHAT, CDR2 FQNNGV. The CDR3 loop spans 14 amino acids. Trimming cost V 5 bases and J 6 bases; bases outside gene matches: 4. The CDR3 here is CASSGTGYSGELFF. Written as DNA, the CDR3 is TGTGCCAGCAGCGGGACAGGGTATTCCGGGGAGCTGTTTTTT.

This rearrangement joins TRBV4-1 to TRBJ2-7; the D is unclear. CDR3 length: 16 residues. Germline-derived CDR1 and CDR2 are MGHRA and YSYEKL. The V gene lost 2 bases and the J gene lost 4 bases, with 18 bases spanning the gap. This CDR3 is CASSQFQTSRGYEQYF. In DNA, the CDR3 is TGCGCCAGCAGCCAATTCCAGACGTCCCGTGGGTACGAGCAGTACTTC.

The chain is built from TRBV28 and TRBJ2-7; 12 bases match TRBD1. The CDR3 has 14 residues. Losses at the gene ends were 8 bases for V and 3 bases for J; bases not matched to a gene: 5. The germline V gene encodes CDR1 MDHEN and CDR2 SYDVKM. This CDR3 reads CASGGTGGDYEQYF. The CDR3 DNA is TGTGCCAGCGGGGGGACAGGGGGCGACTACGAGCAGTACTTC.

V and J are TRBV6-6 and TRBJ1-5; no reliable D call. Germline V gene sequence: CDR1 MNHNY, CDR2 SVGAGI (reference sequence). Trimming took off 7 bases at V and 4 bases at J, with 8 bases between the two ends. This CDR3 is built from 12 residues. The CDR3 DNA reads TGTGCCAGCAAGTGGGGAAATCAGCCCCAGCATTTT. Protein product: CASKWGNQPQHF.

This clone occurred once. In DNA form, the CDR3 reads TGTGCCTGGAGCCCCGATTACGAGCAGTACTTC. It is translated as CAWSPDYEQYF. V usage is TRBV30 and J usage is TRBJ2-7; D not resolved. The V end was cut by 3 bases, the J end by 4 bases, with 7 bases between. Germline V gene data show CDR1 as GTSNPN and CDR2 as SVGIG (reference sequence). The CDR3 runs to 11 residues.

V usage is TRBV5-4 and J usage is TRBJ1-4; TRBD1 is a possible D gene (5 bases). V was shortened by 1 base and J by 7 bases, with 11 bases between the two germline ends. This CDR3 contains 14 residues. Germline CDR1 reads SGHNT; CDR2 reads YYREEE (reference sequence). In DNA form, the CDR3 reads TGTGCCAGCAGCTTGCAGGGCCCGGGTGAAAAACTGTTTTTT. Translation gives CASSLQGPGEKLFF.

The genes are TRBV6-5 and TRBJ1-4, with D hard to call. Trimming removed 8 bases at V and 5 bases at J, with 9 bases between. Germline V lookup: CDR1 MNHEY, CDR2 SVGAGI. The CDR3 is made up of 12 amino acids. CDR3 sequence reads: CASGGRNEKLFF. Here the CDR3 DNA reads TGTGCCAGCGGCGGACGAAATGAAAAACTGTTTTTT.

The chain is built from TRBV30 and TRBJ1-6; the D is unclear. CDR3 length: 12 residues. CDR1 GTSNPN and CDR2 SVGIG come from the germline V gene (reference sequence). Trimming removed 1 base from V and 10 bases from J, with 8 bases in between. CDR3 nucleotide sequence: TGTGCCTGGAGTGGCACTGGCTCACCCCTCCACTTT. Translation: CAWSGTGSPLHF. The whole variable domain, filled in from reference TRBV30 and TRBJ1-6, reads SQTIHQWPATLVQPVGSPLSLECTVEGTSNPNLYWYRQAAGRGLQLLFYSVGIGQISSEVPQNLSASRPQDRQFILSSKKLLLSDSGFYLCAWSGTGSPLHFGNGTRLTVT.

The chain combines TRBV30 with TRBJ1-2, with D perhaps matching TRBD1 (5 bases). V was trimmed by 2 bases and J by 8 bases, leaving 18 bases between them. This CDR3 has 14 amino acids. From germline, CDR1 is GTSNPN and CDR2 SVGIG (reference sequence). The CDR3 DNA reads as TGTGCCTGGAGTACGGACTCCATTCAGGGCGGCTACACCTTC. It translates to CAWSTDSIQGGYTF.

CDR3 sequence (DNA): TGTGCCAGCTCACCACTTACAGAGGCCAGAGAGCAGTTCTTC. Translating gives CASSPLTEAREQFF. This sequence joins TRBV18 and TRBJ2-1, with D uncertain. The length of the CDR3 is 14 residues. From germline, CDR1 is KGHSH and CDR2 LQKENI. Trimming cost V 1 base and J 10 bases, with 14 bases left between them.